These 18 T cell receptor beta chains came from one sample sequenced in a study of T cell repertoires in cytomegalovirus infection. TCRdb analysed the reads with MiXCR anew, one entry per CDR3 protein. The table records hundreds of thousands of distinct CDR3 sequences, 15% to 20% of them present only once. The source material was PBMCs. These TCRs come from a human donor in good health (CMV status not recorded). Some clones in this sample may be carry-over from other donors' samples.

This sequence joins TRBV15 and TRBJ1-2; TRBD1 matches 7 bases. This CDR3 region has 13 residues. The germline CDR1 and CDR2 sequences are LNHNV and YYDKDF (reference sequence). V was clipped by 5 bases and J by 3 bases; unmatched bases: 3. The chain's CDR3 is CATSDREHYGYTF. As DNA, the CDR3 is TGTGCCACCAGCGACAGGGAACACTATGGCTACACCTTC.

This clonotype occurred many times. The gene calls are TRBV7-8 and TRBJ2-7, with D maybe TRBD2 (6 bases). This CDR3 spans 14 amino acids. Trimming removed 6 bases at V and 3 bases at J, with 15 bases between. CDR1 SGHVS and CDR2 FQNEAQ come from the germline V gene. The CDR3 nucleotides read TGTGCCAGCAGGTCCCTTATTAGCGGCTACGAGCAGTACTTC. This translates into CASRSLISGYEQYF. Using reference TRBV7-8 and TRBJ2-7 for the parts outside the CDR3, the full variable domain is GAGVSQSPRYKVAKRGQDVALRCDPISGHVSLFWYQQALGQGPEFLTYFQNEAQLDKSGLPSDRFFAERPEGSVSTLKIQRTQQEDSAVYLCASRSLISGYEQYFGPGTRLTVT.

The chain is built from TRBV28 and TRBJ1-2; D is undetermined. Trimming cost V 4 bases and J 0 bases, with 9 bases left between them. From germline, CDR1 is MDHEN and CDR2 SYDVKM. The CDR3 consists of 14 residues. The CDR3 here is CASSSPNPNYGYTF. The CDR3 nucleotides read TGTGCCAGCAGTTCGCCGAATCCTAACTATGGCTACACCTTC.

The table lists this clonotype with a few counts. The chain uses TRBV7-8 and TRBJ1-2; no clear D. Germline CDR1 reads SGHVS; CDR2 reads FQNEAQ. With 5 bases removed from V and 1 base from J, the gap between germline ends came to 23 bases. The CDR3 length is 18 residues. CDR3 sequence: CASSPPLRRQRRNYGYTF. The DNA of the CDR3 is TGTGCCAGCAGCCCTCCGCTGAGGCGGCAAAGACGTAACTATGGCTACACCTTC.

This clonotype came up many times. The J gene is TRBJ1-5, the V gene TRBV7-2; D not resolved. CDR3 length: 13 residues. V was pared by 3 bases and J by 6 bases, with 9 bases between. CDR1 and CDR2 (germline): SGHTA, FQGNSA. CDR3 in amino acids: CASSFALSQPQHF. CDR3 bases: TGTGCCAGCAGCTTCGCCCTGAGTCAGCCCCAGCATTTT.

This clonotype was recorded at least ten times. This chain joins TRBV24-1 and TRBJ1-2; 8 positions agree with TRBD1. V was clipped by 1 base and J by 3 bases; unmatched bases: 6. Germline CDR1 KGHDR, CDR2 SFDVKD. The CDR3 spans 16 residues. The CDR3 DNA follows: TGTGCCACCAGTGATTTTACAGGGGGAGGAGACTATGGCTACACCTTC. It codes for CATSDFTGGGDYGYTF.

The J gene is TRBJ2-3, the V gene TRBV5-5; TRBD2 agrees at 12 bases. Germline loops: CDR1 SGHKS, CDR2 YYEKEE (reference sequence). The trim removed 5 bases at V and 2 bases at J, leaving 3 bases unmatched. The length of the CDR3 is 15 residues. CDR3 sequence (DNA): TGTGCCAGCAGGACTAGCGGGGGCTACACAGATACGCAGTATTTT. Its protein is CASRTSGGYTDTQYF.

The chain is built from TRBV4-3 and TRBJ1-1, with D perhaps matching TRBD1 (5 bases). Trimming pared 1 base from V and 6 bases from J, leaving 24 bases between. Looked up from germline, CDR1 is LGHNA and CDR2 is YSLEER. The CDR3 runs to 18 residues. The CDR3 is CASSQAQGARWVMAEAFF. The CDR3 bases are TGCGCCAGCAGCCAAGCCCAAGGGGCACGGTGGGTAATGGCTGAAGCTTTCTTT.

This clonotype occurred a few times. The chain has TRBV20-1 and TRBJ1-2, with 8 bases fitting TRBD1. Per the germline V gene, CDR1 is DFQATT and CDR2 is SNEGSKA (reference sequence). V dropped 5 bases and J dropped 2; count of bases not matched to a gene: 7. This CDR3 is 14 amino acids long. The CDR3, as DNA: TGCAGTGCTGTGGACAGGGTCATCAACTATGGCTACACCTTC. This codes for CSAVDRVINYGYTF.

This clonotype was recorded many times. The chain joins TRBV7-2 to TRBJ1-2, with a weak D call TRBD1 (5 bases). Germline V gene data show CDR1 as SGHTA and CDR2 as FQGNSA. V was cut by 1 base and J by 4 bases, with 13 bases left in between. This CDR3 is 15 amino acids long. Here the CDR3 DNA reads TGTGCCAGCAGCTTAGGGCAGGGCAGGGTCTATGGCTACACCTTC. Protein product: CASSLGQGRVYGYTF.

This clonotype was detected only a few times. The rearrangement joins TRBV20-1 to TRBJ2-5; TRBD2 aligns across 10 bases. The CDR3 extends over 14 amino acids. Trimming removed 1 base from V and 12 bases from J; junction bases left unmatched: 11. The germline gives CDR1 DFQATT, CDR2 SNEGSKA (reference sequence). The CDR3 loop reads CSARVTSGKGGEYF. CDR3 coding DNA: TGCAGTGCTAGAGTCACTAGCGGGAAGGGAGGGGAGTACTTC.

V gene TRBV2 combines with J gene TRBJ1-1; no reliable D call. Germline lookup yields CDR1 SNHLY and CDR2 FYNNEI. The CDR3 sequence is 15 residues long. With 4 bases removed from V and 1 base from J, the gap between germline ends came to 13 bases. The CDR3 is CASSALSTANTEAFF. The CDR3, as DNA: TGTGCCAGCAGTGCCCTAAGCACAGCGAACACTGAAGCTTTCTTT.

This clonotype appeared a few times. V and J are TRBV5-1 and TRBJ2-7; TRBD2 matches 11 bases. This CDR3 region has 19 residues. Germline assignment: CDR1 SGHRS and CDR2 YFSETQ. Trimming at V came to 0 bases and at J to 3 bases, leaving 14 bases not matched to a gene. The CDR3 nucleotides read TGCGCCAGCAGCTTGGGTCTTGGAGCCACCACTAGCGGGAGCTACGAGCAGTACTTC. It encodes CASSLGLGATTSGSYEQYF.

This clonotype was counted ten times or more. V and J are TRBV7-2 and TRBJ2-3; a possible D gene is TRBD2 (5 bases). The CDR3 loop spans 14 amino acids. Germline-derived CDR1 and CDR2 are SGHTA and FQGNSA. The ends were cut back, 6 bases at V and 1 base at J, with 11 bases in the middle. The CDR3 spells CASSPDWGTDTQYF. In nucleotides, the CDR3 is TGTGCCAGCAGTCCGGACTGGGGCACAGATACGCAGTATTTT.

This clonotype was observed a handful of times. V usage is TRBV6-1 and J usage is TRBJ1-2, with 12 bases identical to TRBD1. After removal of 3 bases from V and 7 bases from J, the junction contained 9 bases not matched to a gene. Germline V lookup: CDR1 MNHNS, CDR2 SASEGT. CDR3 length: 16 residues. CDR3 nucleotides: TGTGCCAGCAGTGATCGCCCACGGGACAGGGGGCCTGGCTACACCTTC. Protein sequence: CASSDRPRDRGPGYTF.

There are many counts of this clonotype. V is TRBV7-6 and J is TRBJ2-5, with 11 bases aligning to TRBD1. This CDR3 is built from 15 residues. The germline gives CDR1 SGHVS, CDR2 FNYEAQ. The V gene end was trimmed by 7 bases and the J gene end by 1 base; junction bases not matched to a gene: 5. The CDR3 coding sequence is TGTGCCAGCACTGGGGGACAGGGGGGCCAAGAGACCCAGTACTTC. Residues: CASTGGQGGQETQYF.

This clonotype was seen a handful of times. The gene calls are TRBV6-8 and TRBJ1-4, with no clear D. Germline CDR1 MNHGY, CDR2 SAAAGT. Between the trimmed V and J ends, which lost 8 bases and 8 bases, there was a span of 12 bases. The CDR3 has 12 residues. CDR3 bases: TGTGCCAGCGCGTCAGGTGGCGAAAAACTGTTTTTT. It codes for CASASGGEKLFF.

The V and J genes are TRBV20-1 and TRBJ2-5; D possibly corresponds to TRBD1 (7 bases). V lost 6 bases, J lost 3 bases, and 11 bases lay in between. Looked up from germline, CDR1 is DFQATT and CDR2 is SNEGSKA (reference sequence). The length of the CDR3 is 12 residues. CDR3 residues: CSAGGGKETQYF. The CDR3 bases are TGCAGTGCAGGGGGCGGGAAAGAGACCCAGTACTTC.